These T cell receptor beta chains were read from a single sample in a study of T cell responses to AZD1222 COVID-19 vaccine. Assay used: immunoSEQ multiplex PCR; TCRdb lists only in-frame clones, some missing. The sample gives about 84,000 clones, approximately 85% of which show up once; about 12% is in the top ten. This material consisted of peripheral blood, taken 28 days after the second AZD1222 dose. The receptors come from an adult who received the AZD1222 COVID-19 vaccine. The CDR3 runs from the conserved cysteine through the conserved F or W. A D gene is named only where the DNA matches it firmly. The size of a clone is reported for some rows only, either as once, few or many, or as a class for expanded clones.

clone size: -
J gene: TRBJ1-1
D gene: -
V gene: TRBV5-1
CDR3 DNA: TGCGCCAGCAGCTTGGGGGGGCCACTAAACACTGAAGCTTTCTTT
CDR3 protein: CASSLGGPLNTEAFF

clone size: -
J gene: TRBJ1-6
D gene: TRBD1
V gene: TRBV11-2
CDR3 DNA: TGTGCCAGCAGCTCGGGACAGTATAATTCACCCCTCCACTTT
CDR3 protein: CASSSGQYNSPLHF

clone size: -
J gene: TRBJ2-5
D gene: TRBD1
V gene: TRBV11-1
CDR3 DNA: TGTGCCAGCAGCCCCGGACAGGGGGCGCGAGGAGAGACCCAGTACTTC
CDR3 protein: CASSPGQGARGETQYF

clone size: -
J gene: TRBJ1-2
D gene: -
V gene: TRBV7-2
CDR3 DNA: TGTGCCAGCAGCCAAGCTCAGAACTATGGCTACACCTTC
CDR3 protein: CASSQAQNYGYTF

clone size: once
J gene: TRBJ1-4
D gene: TRBD1
V gene: TRBV18
CDR3 DNA: TGTGCCAGCTCACCAGGACAGGCAGCAACTAATGAAAAACTGTTTTTT
CDR3 protein: CASSPGQAATNEKLFF

clone size: once
J gene: TRBJ1-2
D gene: -
V gene: TRBV6-5
CDR3 DNA: TGTGCCAGCAGAAAAAGACAGGACTATGGCTACACCTTC
CDR3 protein: CASRKRQDYGYTF

clone size: -
J gene: TRBJ1-5
D gene: -
V gene: TRBV19
CDR3 DNA: TGTGCCAGTGGGGAGTTCCGGGGACAGCCCCAGCATTTT
CDR3 protein: CASGEFRGQPQHF

clone size: -
J gene: TRBJ2-7
D gene: -
V gene: TRBV11-3
CDR3 DNA: TGTGCCAGCAGCTTAGATATTTACGAGCAGTACTTC
CDR3 protein: CASSLDIYEQYF

clone size: -
J gene: TRBJ2-3
D gene: -
V gene: TRBV5-1
CDR3 DNA: TGCGCCAGCAGCCGGGCTCGCGGGACTAGCACAGATACGCAGTATTTT
CDR3 protein: CASSRARGTSTDTQYF

clone size: -
J gene: TRBJ2-3
D gene: TRBD2
V gene: TRBV12-3/TRBV12-4
CDR3 DNA: TGTGCCAGCAGTCCCGGACTAGCGGATACGCAGTATTTT
CDR3 protein: CASSPGLADTQYF

clone size: -
J gene: TRBJ1-2
D gene: TRBD1
V gene: TRBV19
CDR3 DNA: TGTGCCAGTGAAACAGGGGCTCCGGGCTATGGCTACACCTTC
CDR3 protein: CASETGAPGYGYTF

clone size: -
J gene: TRBJ1-6
D gene: -
V gene: TRBV12-3/TRBV12-4
CDR3 DNA: TGTGCCACCAGGGGACACAATAATTCACCCCTCCACTTT
CDR3 protein: CATRGHNNSPLHF

clone size: -
J gene: TRBJ2-7
D gene: TRBD2
V gene: TRBV20-1
CDR3 DNA: TGCAGTGCTAGTTCCGGGAGGGCCGGCGAGCAGTACTTC
CDR3 protein: CSASSGRAGEQYF

clone size: -
J gene: TRBJ1-2
D gene: -
V gene: TRBV3-1/TRBV3-2
CDR3 DNA: TGTGCCAGCAGCCAAGGGCAGTTTGGACAGCAAAACTATGGCTACACCTTC
CDR3 protein: CASSQGQFGQQNYGYTF

clone size: -
J gene: TRBJ2-2
D gene: -
V gene: TRBV5-1
CDR3 DNA: TGCGCCAGCAGCGTTAACACCGGGGAGCTGTTTTTT
CDR3 protein: CASSVNTGELFF

clone size: -
J gene: TRBJ1-2
D gene: TRBD1
V gene: TRBV5-6
CDR3 DNA: TGTGCCAGCACCAAACAGGGGGCGCATGATGGCTACACCTTC
CDR3 protein: CASTKQGAHDGYTF

clone size: -
J gene: TRBJ1-1
D gene: -
V gene: TRBV19
CDR3 DNA: TGTGCCAGTATGAGACCGCTAATGAACACTGAAGCTTTCTTT
CDR3 protein: CASMRPLMNTEAFF

clone size: -
J gene: TRBJ1-1
D gene: -
V gene: TRBV5-1
CDR3 DNA: TGCGCCAGCAGTACAGGGCAGGATGGTACTGAAGCTTTCTTT
CDR3 protein: CASSTGQDGTEAFF

clone size: -
J gene: TRBJ2-1
D gene: TRBD2
V gene: TRBV5-1
CDR3 DNA: TGCGCCAGCAGCTTGATTAGCGGGAATGAGCAGTTCTTC
CDR3 protein: CASSLISGNEQFF

clone size: -
J gene: TRBJ1-2
D gene: -
V gene: TRBV29-1
CDR3 DNA: TGCAGCGCGGGGGACATCGGCTACACCTTC
CDR3 protein: CSAGDIGYTF

clone size: -
J gene: TRBJ1-5
D gene: TRBD1
V gene: TRBV6-2/TRBV6-3
CDR3 DNA: TGTGCCAGCAGTTACGGAGGCAGGGGGCTACAGCCCCAGCATTTT
CDR3 protein: CASSYGGRGLQPQHF

clone size: -
J gene: TRBJ1-3
D gene: -
V gene: TRBV5-6
CDR3 DNA: TGTGCCAGCAGCCACCAGGACTCTGGAAACACCATATATTTT
CDR3 protein: CASSHQDSGNTIYF

clone size: few
J gene: TRBJ2-7
D gene: -
V gene: TRBV3-1/TRBV3-2
CDR3 DNA: TGTGCCAGCAGCCAATCCAGCCTTACTGAGCAGTACTTC
CDR3 protein: CASSQSSLTEQYF

clone size: -
J gene: TRBJ2-3
D gene: -
V gene: TRBV19
CDR3 DNA: TGTGCCAGTAGTATCTCGACAGGGAGGACAGATACGCAGTATTTT
CDR3 protein: CASSISTGRTDTQYF

clone size: -
J gene: TRBJ2-2
D gene: TRBD1
V gene: TRBV19
CDR3 DNA: TGTGCCAGTATCCGGACAGGGAACACCGGGGAGCTGTTTTTT
CDR3 protein: CASIRTGNTGELFF

clone size: -
J gene: TRBJ1-1
D gene: -
V gene: TRBV24-1
CDR3 DNA: TGTGCCACCAGCAAGGGGGGTAGCGGAACTGAAGCTTTCTTT
CDR3 protein: CATSKGGSGTEAFF

clone size: -
J gene: TRBJ1-2
D gene: -
V gene: TRBV5-1
CDR3 DNA: TGCGCCAGCAGCTATGGAGGGATGGCCTATGGCTACACCTTC
CDR3 protein: CASSYGGMAYGYTF

clone size: -
J gene: TRBJ1-3
D gene: TRBD1
V gene: TRBV7-2
CDR3 DNA: TGTGCCAGCAGCCGCCTGACAGGGGGCAGTGGAAACACCATATATTTT
CDR3 protein: CASSRLTGGSGNTIYF

clone size: -
J gene: TRBJ1-1
D gene: TRBD1
V gene: TRBV2
CDR3 DNA: TGTGCCACGGGACAGGGTAACACTGAAGCTTTCTTT
CDR3 protein: CATGQGNTEAFF

clone size: -
J gene: TRBJ1-1
D gene: TRBD1
V gene: TRBV5-6
CDR3 DNA: TGTGCCAGCAGCTTGGTGGTCAGGGGGGCTGAAGCTTTCTTT
CDR3 protein: CASSLVVRGAEAFF

clone size: -
J gene: TRBJ2-2
D gene: -
V gene: TRBV18
CDR3 DNA: TGTGCCAGCTCACCAAATCGTGATCAGATCACCGGGGAGCTGTTTTTT
CDR3 protein: CASSPNRDQITGELFF

clone size: once
J gene: TRBJ2-5
D gene: -
V gene: TRBV5-1
CDR3 DNA: TGCGCCAGCAGCTTGGCGGGAGCCCAGGGTGGGACCCAGTACTTC
CDR3 protein: CASSLAGAQGGTQYF

clone size: -
J gene: TRBJ1-6
D gene: TRBD1
V gene: TRBV7-6
CDR3 DNA: TGTGCCAGCAGCTTAGTTAGTCCGGCCGGGGGACAGGGGAATTCACCCCTCCACTTT
CDR3 protein: CASSLVSPAGGQGNSPLHF

clone size: -
J gene: TRBJ1-4
D gene: -
V gene: TRBV6-5
CDR3 DNA: TGTGCCAGCAGGCCGACAGCCCAAGGAGAAAAACTGTTTTTT
CDR3 protein: CASRPTAQGEKLFF

clone size: -
J gene: TRBJ1-2
D gene: TRBD1
V gene: TRBV3-1/TRBV3-2
CDR3 DNA: TGTGCCAGCAGCCAGGGGACAGAAACCCATGGCTACACCTTC
CDR3 protein: CASSQGTETHGYTF

clone size: -
J gene: TRBJ2-5
D gene: -
V gene: TRBV7-2
CDR3 DNA: TGTGCCAGCAGCCCGTTACAAGAGACCCAGTACTTC
CDR3 protein: CASSPLQETQYF

clone size: -
J gene: TRBJ2-5
D gene: -
V gene: TRBV5-1
CDR3 DNA: TGCGCCAGCAGCTTACGGGCTGAGACCCAGTACTTC
CDR3 protein: CASSLRAETQYF

clone size: few
J gene: TRBJ2-5
D gene: -
V gene: TRBV12-3/TRBV12-4
CDR3 DNA: TGTGCCAGCACCCCACCAGAGGAAGAGACCCAGTACTTC
CDR3 protein: CASTPPEEETQYF

clone size: -
J gene: TRBJ2-3
D gene: TRBD2
V gene: TRBV6-2/TRBV6-3
CDR3 DNA: TGTGCCAGCAGTTACCCTAGCGGGGGCCTCACAGATACGCAGTATTTT
CDR3 protein: CASSYPSGGLTDTQYF

clone size: -
J gene: TRBJ2-7
D gene: -
V gene: TRBV5-4
CDR3 DNA: TGTGCCAGCAGCTTGGAATGGGACTCCTACGAGCAGTACTTC
CDR3 protein: CASSLEWDSYEQYF

clone size: -
J gene: TRBJ2-1
D gene: TRBD2
V gene: TRBV27
CDR3 DNA: TGTGCCACCAGGGAGGGTAGTGAGCAGTTCTTC
CDR3 protein: CATREGSEQFF

clone size: -
J gene: TRBJ1-3
D gene: TRBD1
V gene: TRBV28
CDR3 DNA: TGTGCCAGCAGCCCAGACAGGGGTGGAAACACCATATATTTT
CDR3 protein: CASSPDRGGNTIYF

clone size: -
J gene: TRBJ2-7
D gene: -
V gene: TRBV18
CDR3 DNA: TGTGCCAGCTCACCCGACAGGTCCTACGAGCAGTACTTC
CDR3 protein: CASSPDRSYEQYF

clone size: -
J gene: TRBJ2-1
D gene: TRBD2
V gene: TRBV7-9
CDR3 DNA: TGTGCCAGCAGCCGCCTAGCGGGGGGGCCTGGTGAGCAGTTCTTC
CDR3 protein: CASSRLAGGPGEQFF

clone size: once
J gene: TRBJ1-6
D gene: TRBD1
V gene: TRBV5-4
CDR3 DNA: TGTGCCAGCAGCTTGGGGGGACAGGGGAGAAATTCACCCCTCCACTTT
CDR3 protein: CASSLGGQGRNSPLHF

clone size: -
J gene: TRBJ2-7
D gene: TRBD1
V gene: TRBV4-2
CDR3 DNA: TGTGCCAGCAGCCAAGGGGACAGGGCCTACGAGCAGTACTTC
CDR3 protein: CASSQGDRAYEQYF

clone size: -
J gene: TRBJ1-4
D gene: TRBD1
V gene: TRBV6-5
CDR3 DNA: TGTGCCAGCAGTATCCAGGGGGCGACTAATGAAAAACTGTTTTTT
CDR3 protein: CASSIQGATNEKLFF

clone size: few
J gene: TRBJ2-3
D gene: TRBD2
V gene: TRBV7-2
CDR3 DNA: TGTGCCAGCAGCCCCAGACTAGCGGAGCTTGGGGGTACGCAGTATTTT
CDR3 protein: CASSPRLAELGGTQYF

clone size: -
J gene: TRBJ1-3
D gene: -
V gene: TRBV9
CDR3 DNA: TGTGCCAGCAGCTCTCTGGGGGCCGTCTCTGGAAACACCATATATTTT
CDR3 protein: CASSSLGAVSGNTIYF

clone size: -
J gene: TRBJ1-2
D gene: -
V gene: TRBV11-2
CDR3 DNA: TGTGCCAGCAGCTTAAGTCCCGGACGGGACTATGGCTACACCTTC
CDR3 protein: CASSLSPGRDYGYTF

clone size: -
J gene: TRBJ2-2
D gene: TRBD1
V gene: TRBV6-5
CDR3 DNA: TGTGCCAGCAGGACGCCGCGACAGGGGTCCGGGGAGCTGTTTTTT
CDR3 protein: CASRTPRQGSGELFF

clone size: -
J gene: TRBJ1-5
D gene: -
V gene: TRBV15
CDR3 DNA: TGTGCCACCAGCAGTTCCCCAAGGGGGGAGCAGCCCCAGCATTTT
CDR3 protein: CATSSSPRGEQPQHF

clone size: -
J gene: TRBJ1-1
D gene: -
V gene: TRBV20-1
CDR3 DNA: TGCAGTGCTCACGGACAGACGGAAGCTTTCTTT
CDR3 protein: CSAHGQTEAFF

clone size: -
J gene: TRBJ2-6
D gene: -
V gene: TRBV11-2
CDR3 DNA: TGTGCCAGCAGCCCGGCTGGGGCCAACGTCCTGACTTTC
CDR3 protein: CASSPAGANVLTF

clone size: -
J gene: TRBJ1-2
D gene: -
V gene: TRBV14
CDR3 DNA: TGTGCCAGCAGCCAAGCGAGTCGGGGGTCCTATGGCTACACCTTC
CDR3 protein: CASSQASRGSYGYTF

clone size: -
J gene: TRBJ1-1
D gene: -
V gene: TRBV19
CDR3 DNA: TGTGCCAGTAGTACCCGGGTCGGGTTCACTGAAGCTTTCTTT
CDR3 protein: CASSTRVGFTEAFF

clone size: -
J gene: TRBJ2-3
D gene: TRBD1
V gene: TRBV3-1/TRBV3-2
CDR3 DNA: TGTGCCAGCAGAGCCAAGATCTATGGTGCAGGGGGTTGGACAGATACGCAGTATTTT
CDR3 protein: CASRAKIYGAGGWTDTQYF

clone size: -
J gene: TRBJ2-7
D gene: -
V gene: TRBV6-2/TRBV6-3
CDR3 DNA: TGTGCCAGCAGTACGACACCGGGACACCAAACCTACGAGCAGTACTTC
CDR3 protein: CASSTTPGHQTYEQYF

clone size: -
J gene: TRBJ1-2
D gene: -
V gene: TRBV28
CDR3 DNA: TGTGCCAGCAGTACCTCCCCGGGCCCCCCGGGATATGGCTACACCTTC
CDR3 protein: CASSTSPGPPGYGYTF